The 6 T cell receptor beta chains below come from one sample, sequenced in a study of T-cell reconstitution after alpha-beta-depleted transplantation in children. A TCRbeta library incorporating unique molecular identifiers was prepared. Via MiXCR, TCRdb re-called the PCR reads, giving one row per CDR3 protein. Here the sample spans around 580,000 distinct CDR3 sequences, over 25% being singletons. The sample consisted of PBMCs, taken before TCRalphabeta/CD19-depleted stem cell transplant. All receptors come from a boy in the first two years of life with Wiskott-Aldrich syndrome, due to receive a stem cell transplant.

This chain uses TRBV7-2 with TRBJ1-2; D remains unclear. CDR1 is SGHTA, CDR2 FQGNSA, per germline. The CDR3 loop spans 17 amino acids. Between the trimmed V and J ends, which lost 2 bases and 2 bases, there was a span of 18 bases. CDR3: CASSLRAGVPENYGYTF. CDR3 coding DNA: TGTGCCAGCAGCTTAAGGGCCGGGGTTCCCGAGAACTATGGCTACACCTTC. Based on the CDR3 plus reference TRBV7-2 and TRBJ1-2, the full variable domain is GAGVSQSPSNKVTEKGKDVELRCDPISGHTALYWYRQSLGQGLEFLIYFQGNSAPDKSGLPSDRFSAERTGGSVSTLTIQRTQQEDSAVYLCASSLRAGVPENYGYTFGSGTRLTVV.

The V and J genes are TRBV5-1 and TRBJ2-1; 12 nucleotides align to TRBD2. V was pared by 4 bases and J by 4 bases, with 9 bases of the junction left unmatched. Germline V gene data show CDR1 as SGHRS and CDR2 as YFSETQ. CDR3 length equals 17 residues. The CDR3, as DNA: TGCGCCAGCAGCGCCCCCGGACTAGCGGGGAGATACAATGAGCAGTTCTTC. Its translation: CASSAPGLAGRYNEQFF.

This clonotype occurred a few times. The rearrangement uses TRBV27 and TRBJ2-5; possibly TRBD2 for D (6 bases). The germline V and J ends were trimmed by 2 bases and 5 bases, with 12 bases remaining between them. The germline gives CDR1 MNHEY, CDR2 SMNVEV (reference sequence). The CDR3 loop spans 14 amino acids. The CDR3 loop is CASSLKTGRETQYF. Written as DNA, the CDR3 is TGTGCCAGCAGTTTAAAAACGGGGAGGGAGACCCAGTACTTC.

This chain links TRBV5-1 with TRBJ2-5, with D possibly being TRBD1 or TRBD2 (5 bases each). V gave up 3 bases and J gave up 5 bases, with 14 bases separating them. The CDR3 has 14 amino acids. Germline assignment: CDR1 SGHRS and CDR2 YFSETQ. CDR3 sequence reads: CASSYGTSRETQYF. CDR3 nucleotides: TGCGCCAGCAGCTACGGGACGTCAAGGGAGACCCAGTACTTC.

This clonotype was recorded a few times. The chain couples TRBV7-3 to TRBJ2-1; D might be TRBD2 (7 bases). The CDR3 length is 14 residues. Trimming took 5 bases from V and 4 from J, leaving 12 bases between them. Germline V CDR1 and CDR2: SGHTA, FQGTGA. The DNA of the CDR3 is TGTGCCAGCAGCCGGGGGGCTGCTTACAATGAGCAGTTCTTC. Amino acids: CASSRGAAYNEQFF. The complete variable domain, with remaining parts taken from reference TRBV7-3 and TRBJ2-1, reads GAGVSQTPSNKVTEKGKYVELRCDPISGHTALYWYRQSLGQGPEFLIYFQGTGAADDSGLPNDRFFAVRPEGSVSTLKIQRTERGDSAVYLCASSRGAAYNEQFFGPGTRLTVL.

A few counts support this clonotype. The chain carries TRBV29-1 and TRBJ1-3; D is undetermined. CDR1 SQVTM and CDR2 ANQGSEA come from the germline V gene. This CDR3 spans 13 amino acids. V was clipped by 0 bases and J by 3 bases, with 6 bases between them. The DNA of the CDR3 is TGCAGCGTTGAAGAACAGCTTGGAAACACCATATATTTT. Amino acid sequence: CSVEEQLGNTIYF. Full variable domain (missing parts from reference TRBV29-1 and TRBJ1-3): SAVISQKPSRDICQRGTSLTIQCQVDSQVTMMFWYRQQPGQSLTLIATANQGSEATYESGFVIDKFPISRPNLTFSTLTVSNMSPEDSSIYLCSVEEQLGNTIYFGEGSWLTVV.